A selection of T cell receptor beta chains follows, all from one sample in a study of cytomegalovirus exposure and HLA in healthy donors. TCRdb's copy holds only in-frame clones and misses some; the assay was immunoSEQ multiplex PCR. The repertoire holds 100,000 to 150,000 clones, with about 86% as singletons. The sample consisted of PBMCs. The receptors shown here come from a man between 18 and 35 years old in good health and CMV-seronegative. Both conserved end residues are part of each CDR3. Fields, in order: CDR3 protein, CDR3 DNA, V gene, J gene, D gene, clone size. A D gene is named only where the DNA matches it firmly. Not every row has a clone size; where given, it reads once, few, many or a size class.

CDR3 protein: CASSLTGGSNEKLFF; CDR3 DNA: TGCGCCAGCAGCTTGACAGGGGGGTCTAATGAAAAACTGTTTTTT; V gene: TRBV5-1; J gene: TRBJ1-4; D gene: TRBD1; clone size: .
CDR3 protein: CAISRAGQGDEKLFF; CDR3 DNA: TGTGCCATCAGTAGGGCGGGACAGGGGGATGAAAAACTGTTTTTT; V gene: TRBV10-3; J gene: TRBJ1-4; D gene: TRBD1; clone size: .
CDR3 protein: CASSQMLAGGKETQYF; CDR3 DNA: TGCGCCAGCAGCCAAATGCTAGCGGGGGGAAAAGAGACCCAGTACTTC; V gene: TRBV4-3; J gene: TRBJ2-5; D gene: TRBD2; clone size: .
CDR3 protein: CASSPQGDGSPLHF; CDR3 DNA: TGTGCCAGCAGCCCACAGGGGGATGGTTCACCCCTCCACTTT; V gene: TRBV7-2; J gene: TRBJ1-6; D gene: TRBD1; clone size: .
CDR3 protein: CALDRGPFYGYTF; CDR3 DNA: TGTGCCTTAGACAGGGGGCCTTTCTATGGCTACACCTTC; V gene: TRBV30; J gene: TRBJ1-2; D gene: TRBD1; clone size: .
CDR3 protein: CASCPGGDPTDTQYF; CDR3 DNA: TGTGCCAGCTGCCCCGGGGGGGATCCCACAGATACGCAGTATTTT; V gene: TRBV9; J gene: TRBJ2-3; D gene: TRBD2; clone size: few
CDR3 protein: CASSPTREPIYF; CDR3 DNA: TGTGCCAGCAGCCCGACCAGGGAACCCATATATTTT; V gene: TRBV7-9; J gene: TRBJ1-3; D gene: .; clone size: .
CDR3 protein: CSGQGARSTQYF; CDR3 DNA: TGCAGCGGACAGGGCGCCCGCTCTACGCAGTATTTT; V gene: TRBV29-1; J gene: TRBJ2-3; D gene: TRBD1; clone size: .
CDR3 protein: CASSQVGEGRYGYTF; CDR3 DNA: TGCGCCAGCAGCCAAGTCGGCGAGGGCAGGTATGGCTACACCTTC; V gene: TRBV4-3; J gene: TRBJ1-2; D gene: .; clone size: .
CDR3 protein: CSVSIPGNEQYF; CDR3 DNA: TGCAGCGTTTCGATCCCGGGGAACGAGCAGTACTTC; V gene: TRBV29-1; J gene: TRBJ2-7; D gene: .; clone size: once
CDR3 protein: CASSQERGLGYTF; CDR3 DNA: TGCGCCAGCAGCCAAGAGCGGGGACTCGGCTACACCTTC; V gene: TRBV4-1; J gene: TRBJ1-2; D gene: .; clone size: .
CDR3 protein: CASTEGLSAGNSPLHF; CDR3 DNA: TGTGCCAGCACTGAAGGACTCTCCGCGGGGAATTCACCCCTCCACTTT; V gene: TRBV2; J gene: TRBJ1-6; D gene: .; clone size: .
CDR3 protein: CASSSSGGYQETQYF; CDR3 DNA: TGTGCCAGCAGCTCTAGCGGGGGGTACCAAGAGACCCAGTACTTC; V gene: TRBV5-4; J gene: TRBJ2-5; D gene: TRBD2; clone size: .
CDR3 protein: CASLGGRLRSLGGYTF; CDR3 DNA: TGTGCCAGTCTAGGGGGCCGGCTAAGGTCTTTGGGTGGCTACACCTTC; V gene: TRBV28; J gene: TRBJ1-2; D gene: TRBD1; clone size: few
CDR3 protein: CATGQGSQPQHF; CDR3 DNA: TGTGCCACTGGACAGGGGAGTCAGCCCCAGCATTTT; V gene: TRBV6-5; J gene: TRBJ1-5; D gene: TRBD1; clone size: few
CDR3 protein: CSVEGFPSFF; CDR3 DNA: TGCAGCGTTGAGGGCTTTCCTTCTTTCTTT; V gene: TRBV29-1; J gene: TRBJ1-1; D gene: .; clone size: .
CDR3 protein: CAIRSTGDTEAFF; CDR3 DNA: TGTGCCATCAGATCGACAGGGGACACTGAAGCTTTCTTT; V gene: TRBV10-3; J gene: TRBJ1-1; D gene: TRBD1; clone size: .
CDR3 protein: CASSQGWRTAFF; CDR3 DNA: TGTGCCAGCAGCCAAGGATGGAGGACGGCTTTCTTT; V gene: TRBV14; J gene: TRBJ1-1; D gene: .; clone size: .
CDR3 protein: CASSSIFRGKGQPQHF; CDR3 DNA: TGTGCCAGCAGTTCGATATTCAGGGGAAAGGGTCAGCCCCAGCATTTT; V gene: TRBV27; J gene: TRBJ1-5; D gene: .; clone size: .
CDR3 protein: CASSFGQGTSNTEAFF; CDR3 DNA: TGTGCCAGCAGCTTCGGACAGGGAACTTCGAACACTGAAGCTTTCTTT; V gene: TRBV5-8; J gene: TRBJ1-1; D gene: TRBD1; clone size: .
CDR3 protein: CASRGTGELGSNQPQHF; CDR3 DNA: TGTGCCAGCAGGGGGACAGGCGAGCTGGGGAGCAATCAGCCCCAGCATTTT; V gene: TRBV27; J gene: TRBJ1-5; D gene: TRBD1; clone size: .
CDR3 protein: CASSVDGRAGYFNTEAFF; CDR3 DNA: TGTGCCAGCAGCGTAGACGGTCGGGCAGGGTACTTTAACACTGAAGCTTTCTTT; V gene: TRBV9; J gene: TRBJ1-1; D gene: .; clone size: .
CDR3 protein: CASRDRRGSTDTQYF; CDR3 DNA: TGCGCCAGCCGGGACCGGCGGGGGTCAACAGATACGCAGTATTTT; V gene: TRBV5-1; J gene: TRBJ2-3; D gene: TRBD2; clone size: .
CDR3 protein: CASSVGSRQETQYF; CDR3 DNA: TGTGCCAGCAGCGTAGGGTCCCGGCAAGAGACCCAGTACTTC; V gene: TRBV9; J gene: TRBJ2-5; D gene: .; clone size: .
CDR3 protein: CAWRGSEKTQYF; CDR3 DNA: TGTGCCTGGAGGGGTAGCGAAAAGACCCAGTACTTC; V gene: TRBV30; J gene: TRBJ2-5; D gene: .; clone size: .
CDR3 protein: CASSVTSRVTEAFF; CDR3 DNA: TGTGCCAGCAGCGTAACGTCGAGGGTCACTGAAGCTTTCTTT; V gene: TRBV9; J gene: TRBJ1-1; D gene: .; clone size: .
CDR3 protein: CASSPRALGAAGSSTDTQYF; CDR3 DNA: TGTGCCAGCAGCCCCCGAGCGCTCGGGGCTGCGGGGTCTAGCACAGATACGCAGTATTTT; V gene: TRBV9; J gene: TRBJ2-3; D gene: .; clone size: few
CDR3 protein: CATSRDLGVNTGELFF; CDR3 DNA: TGTGCCACCAGCAGAGATCTAGGAGTAAACACCGGGGAGCTGTTTTTT; V gene: TRBV15; J gene: TRBJ2-2; D gene: .; clone size: .
CDR3 protein: CASRGYGANVLTF; CDR3 DNA: TGTGCCAGTCGCGGGTACGGGGCCAACGTCCTGACTTTC; V gene: TRBV6-4; J gene: TRBJ2-6; D gene: .; clone size: .
CDR3 protein: CASRMRSNSNQPQHF; CDR3 DNA: TGTGCCAGCAGGATGAGGAGTAATAGCAATCAGCCCCAGCATTTT; V gene: TRBV5-5; J gene: TRBJ1-5; D gene: .; clone size: .
CDR3 protein: CASRLKGKRTQETQYF; CDR3 DNA: TGTGCCAGCCGACTAAAAGGGAAAAGGACGCAAGAGACCCAGTACTTC; V gene: TRBV7-8; J gene: TRBJ2-5; D gene: .; clone size: few
CDR3 protein: CASSKPGQPRNTEAFF; CDR3 DNA: TGTGCCAGCAGCAAACCGGGACAGCCGAGAAACACTGAAGCTTTCTTT; V gene: TRBV7-2; J gene: TRBJ1-1; D gene: TRBD1; clone size: .
CDR3 protein: CASSSGQGVNQPQHF; CDR3 DNA: TGTGCCAGCAGCTCCGGACAGGGTGTCAATCAGCCCCAGCATTTT; V gene: TRBV13; J gene: TRBJ1-5; D gene: TRBD1; clone size: .
CDR3 protein: CASNPGGSTDTQYF; CDR3 DNA: TGTGCCAGCAACCCAGGGGGCAGCACAGATACGCAGTATTTT; V gene: TRBV28; J gene: TRBJ2-3; D gene: TRBD1; clone size: .
CDR3 protein: CASSRGLEGSNYGYTF; CDR3 DNA: TGTGCCAGCAGCAGGGGCCTAGAAGGATCTAACTATGGCTACACCTTC; V gene: TRBV27; J gene: TRBJ1-2; D gene: .; clone size: .